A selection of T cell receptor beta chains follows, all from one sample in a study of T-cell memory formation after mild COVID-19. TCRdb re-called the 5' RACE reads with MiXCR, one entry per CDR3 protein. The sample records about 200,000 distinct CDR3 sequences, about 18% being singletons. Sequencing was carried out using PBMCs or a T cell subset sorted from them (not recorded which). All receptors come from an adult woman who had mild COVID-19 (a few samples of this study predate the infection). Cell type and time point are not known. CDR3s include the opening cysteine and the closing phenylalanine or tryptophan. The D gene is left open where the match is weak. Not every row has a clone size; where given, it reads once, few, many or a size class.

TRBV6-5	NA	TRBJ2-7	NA	TGTGCCAGCAGTAAGACATCGGCCGAGCAGTACTTC	CASSKTSAEQYF
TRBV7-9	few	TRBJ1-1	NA	TGTGCCAGCAGCTACCCTCGGGGGGCGCGCAATGCTGAAGCTTTCTTT	CASSYPRGARNAEAFF
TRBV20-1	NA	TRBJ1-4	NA	TGCAGTGCTAAGATTACGGAGGGCCCCAGGGGCCAACTAGCGGTAGGAAAACTGTTTTTT	CSAKITEGPRGQLAVGKLFF
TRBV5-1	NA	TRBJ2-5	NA	TGCGCCAGCAGCTTGGGGACAGAGCACCAAGAGACCCAGTACTTC	CASSLGTEHQETQYF
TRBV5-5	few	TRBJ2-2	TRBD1	TGTGCCAGCAGCCTATCGGTCAGGGGGACATCGAACACCGGGGAGCTGTTTTTT	CASSLSVRGTSNTGELFF
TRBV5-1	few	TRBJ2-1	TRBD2	TGCGCCAGCAGCTTGGGGGGACTAGCGGACTACAATGAGCAGTTCTTC	CASSLGGLADYNEQFF
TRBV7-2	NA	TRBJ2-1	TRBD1	TGTGCCAGCAGCTTAGACAGGGGGGTCCACAATGAGCAGTTCTTC	CASSLDRGVHNEQFF
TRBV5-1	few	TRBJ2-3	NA	TGCGCCAGCAGTTCCAGTCGGGTGATACGCACAGATACGCAGTATTTT	CASSSSRVIRTDTQYF
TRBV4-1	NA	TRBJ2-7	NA	TGCGCCAGCAGCCAAGAGATCATCTCCTACGAGCAGTACTTC	CASSQEIISYEQYF
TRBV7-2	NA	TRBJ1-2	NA	TGTGCCAGCAGCTCCCCGACGAGGGTATATGGCTACACCTTC	CASSSPTRVYGYTF
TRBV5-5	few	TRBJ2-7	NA	TGTGCCAGCAGGGGAGGAGACAGATTGTACGAGCAGTACTTC	CASRGGDRLYEQYF
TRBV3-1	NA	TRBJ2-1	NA	TGTGCCAGCAGCCAAGATAAGGGTAGCGGAACCTACAATGAGCAGTTCTTC	CASSQDKGSGTYNEQFF
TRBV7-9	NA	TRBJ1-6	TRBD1	TGTGCCAGCAGCACGACCGACAGGGGGTATAATTCACCCCTCCACTTT	CASSTTDRGYNSPLHF
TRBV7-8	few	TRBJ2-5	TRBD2	TGTGCCAGCAGCCTTAAACTAGCGGGAGGGAGGGAGACCCAGTACTTC	CASSLKLAGGRETQYF
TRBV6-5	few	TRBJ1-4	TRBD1	TGTGCCAGCAGCCCGACAGGGTCTATAACTAATGAAAAACTGTTTTTT	CASSPTGSITNEKLFF
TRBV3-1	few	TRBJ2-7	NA	TGTGCCAGCAGCCATGACAGACCCTACGAGCAGTACTTC	CASSHDRPYEQYF
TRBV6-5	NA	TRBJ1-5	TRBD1	TGTGCCAGCAGTCCCTGGGGACAGGGAAATTGGGGGAGCAATCAGCCCCAGCATTTT	CASSPWGQGNWGSNQPQHF
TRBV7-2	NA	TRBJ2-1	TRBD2	TGTGCCAGCAGCCCCACTAGCGGGAGGCCGCAGTTCTTC	CASSPTSGRPQFF
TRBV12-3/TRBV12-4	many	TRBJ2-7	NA	TGTGCCAGCAGTTTCGGGGACGCCTACGAGCAGTACTTC	CASSFGDAYEQYF
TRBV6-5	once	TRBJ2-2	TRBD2	TGTGCCAGCAGACCGGGGGGAGTTACACCCGGGGAGCTGTTTTTT	CASRPGGVTPGELFF
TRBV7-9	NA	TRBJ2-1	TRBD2	TGTGCCAGCATTCCTTCCGGGACGGGGGGGAATTCCTACAATGAGCAGTTCTTC	CASIPSGTGGNSYNEQFF
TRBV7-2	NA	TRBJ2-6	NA	TGTGCCAGCAGCTTATTCGGAGGGATCCCTGGGGCCAACGTCCTGACTTTC	CASSLFGGIPGANVLTF
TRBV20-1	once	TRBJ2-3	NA	TGCAGTGTAACCCAATCTAGCTCCTACACAGATACGCAGTATTTT	CSVTQSSSYTDTQYF
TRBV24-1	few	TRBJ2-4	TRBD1	TGTGCCACCAGTGATACAGGGACAGGCCTAAAAAACATTCAGTACTTC	CATSDTGTGLKNIQYF
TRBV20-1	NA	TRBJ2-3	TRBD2	TGCAGTGCTAGGGGGGGGACCTCTAGCACAGATACGCAGTATTTT	CSARGGTSSTDTQYF
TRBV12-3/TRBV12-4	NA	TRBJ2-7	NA	TGTGCCAGCAGTTTAGGCAGGAGAACCTACGAGCAGTACTTC	CASSLGRRTYEQYF
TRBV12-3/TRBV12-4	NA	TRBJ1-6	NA	TGTGCCAGCATGAAAGGGCTCCCGAATTCACCCCTCCACTTT	CASMKGLPNSPLHF
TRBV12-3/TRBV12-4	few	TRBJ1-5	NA	TGTGCCAGCAGTTGGGGGGCTCCCGGGAGTCAGCCCCAGCATTTT	CASSWGAPGSQPQHF
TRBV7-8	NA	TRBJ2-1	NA	TGTGCCAGCAGCTTAGCGCGAATAGCCTACAATGAGCAGTTCTTC	CASSLARIAYNEQFF
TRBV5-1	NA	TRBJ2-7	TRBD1	TGCGCCAGCAGCTACCCGGACAGGGGCTACGAGCAGTACTTC	CASSYPDRGYEQYF
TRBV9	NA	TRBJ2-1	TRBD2	TGTGCCAGCAGCGTAGGGGGACTAGCGGGAACGGATGAGCAGTTCTTC	CASSVGGLAGTDEQFF
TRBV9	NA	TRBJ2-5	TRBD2	TGTGCCAGCAGCGCAGACCCGGGGGGGAAGACCCAGTACTTC	CASSADPGGKTQYF
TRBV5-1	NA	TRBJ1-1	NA	TGCGCCAGCAGCGGGGGGGGAGGAAACACTGAAGCTTTCTTT	CASSGGGGNTEAFF
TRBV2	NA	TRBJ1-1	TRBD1	TGTGCCAGCAGTTGGACAGGGGTGGGCTCAACTTTCTTT	CASSWTGVGSTFF
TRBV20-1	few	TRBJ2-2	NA	TGCAGTGCTAGCCCCGACGGTGCCCTTAACACCGGGGAGCTGTTTTTT	CSASPDGALNTGELFF
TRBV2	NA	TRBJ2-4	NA	TGTGCCAGCGCCAAAGATCAGGGAATTACCAAAAACATTCAGTACTTC	CASAKDQGITKNIQYF
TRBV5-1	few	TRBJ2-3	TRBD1	TGCGCCAGCAGCTTCCGTCCGGGACAGGGCACAGATACGCAGTATTTT	CASSFRPGQGTDTQYF
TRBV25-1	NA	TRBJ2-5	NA	TGTGCCAGCAGTGGGTCCCAAGAGACCCAGTACTTC	CASSGSQETQYF
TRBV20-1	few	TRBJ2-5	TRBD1	TGCAGTGCTCCCCGGGTGGACAGGAACCAAGAGACCCAGTACTTC	CSAPRVDRNQETQYF
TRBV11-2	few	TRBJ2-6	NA	TGTGCCAGCAGCCCGTATGAGTTAGGGGCCAACGTCCTGACTTTC	CASSPYELGANVLTF
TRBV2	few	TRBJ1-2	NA	TGTGCCAGCAGCGAGGTACGGACAACTGACTATGGCTACACCTTC	CASSEVRTTDYGYTF
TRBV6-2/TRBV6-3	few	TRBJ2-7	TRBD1	TGTGCCAGCAACACAGGGGGCGAGCAGTACTTC	CASNTGGEQYF
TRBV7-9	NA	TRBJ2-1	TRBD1	TGTGCCAGCAGCTTAGGGGACAGGGGTGGCAATGAGCAGTTCTTC	CASSLGDRGGNEQFF
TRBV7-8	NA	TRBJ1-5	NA	TGTGCCAGCAGCTTAGTCGGTCAGCCCCAGCATTTT	CASSLVGQPQHF
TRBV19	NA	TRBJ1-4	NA	TGTGCCAGTAGTATGAGCTTGGGAGCTAATGAAAAACTGTTTTTT	CASSMSLGANEKLFF
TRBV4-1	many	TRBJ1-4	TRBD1	TGCGCCAGCAGGGTACAGGGGGCCCCGGGGGAAAAACTGTTTTTT	CASRVQGAPGEKLFF
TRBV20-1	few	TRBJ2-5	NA	TGCAGTGCCCTACGACAGATCCAAGAGACCCAGTACTTC	CSALRQIQETQYF
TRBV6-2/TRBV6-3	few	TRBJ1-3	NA	TGTGCCAGCAGTCGCAGTGGGGTCTCGGCTGGAAACACCATATATTTT	CASSRSGVSAGNTIYF
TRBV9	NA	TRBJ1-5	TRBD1	TGTGCCAGCAGTTTACAGGGGGAGAGCAATCAGCCCCAGCATTTT	CASSLQGESNQPQHF
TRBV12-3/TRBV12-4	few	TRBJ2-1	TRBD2	TGTGCCAGCAGTTTATGGCGGGAGACCAGAAATGAGCAGTTCTTC	CASSLWRETRNEQFF
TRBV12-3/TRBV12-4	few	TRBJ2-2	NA	TGTGCCAGCAGTTTAAGGCAGACCCAAATTAGGACCGGGGAGCTGTTTTTT	CASSLRQTQIRTGELFF
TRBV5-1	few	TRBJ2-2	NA	TGCGCCAGCAGCTTGGAGACAGTAAACACCGGGGAGCTGTTTTTT	CASSLETVNTGELFF
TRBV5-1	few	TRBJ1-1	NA	TGCGCCAGCAGCTCAGCCCCGGCGAACACTGAAGTTTTCTTT	CASSSAPANTEVFF
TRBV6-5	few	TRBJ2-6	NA	TGTGCCAGCGGACCCTCTGGGGCCAACGTCCTGACTTTC	CASGPSGANVLTF
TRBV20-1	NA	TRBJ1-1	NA	TGCAGTGCCGGTCTGAACACTGAAGCTTTCTTT	CSAGLNTEAFF
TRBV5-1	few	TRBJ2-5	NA	TGCGCCAGCAGCTTGGCCCAGGGAAAAGAGACCCAGTACTTC	CASSLAQGKETQYF
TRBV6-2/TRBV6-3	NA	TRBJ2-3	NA	TGTGCCAGCGGCGGGGCGGACACAGATACGCAGTATTTT	CASGGADTDTQYF